This TCR beta chain was found in a study of T-cell memory formation after mild COVID-19. Germline V gene data show CDR1 as LNHNV and CDR2 as YYDKDF (reference sequence). This CDR3 contains 12 residues. The ends lost 1 base at V and 12 bases at J; junction bases unmatched: 2. TCRdb reanalysed the 5' RACE reads using MiXCR and keeps one entry per CDR3 protein. The sample lists 400,000 or so distinct CDR3 sequences; approximately 20% were seen once. The sequencing input was PBMCs or a T cell subset sorted from them (not recorded which). The sequence was obtained from an adult woman who had mild COVID-19 (a few samples of this study predate the infection). Cell type and time point are not known. The chain recombines TRBV15 with TRBJ2-1; TRBD1 agrees at 8 bases. CDR3 loop: CATSRGGQGQFF. Written as DNA, the CDR3 is TGTGCCACCAGCAGAGGTGGACAGGGGCAGTTCTTC.